The 23 T cell receptor beta chains reported below all come from one sample, sequenced in a study of blood T cells in healthy people across ages. The authors ran a second PCR of about 6 to 12 cycles using a sample-barcoded 5' primer and a J-beta primer mix. MiXCR was run by TCRdb on the 5' RACE reads, yielding one entry per CDR3 protein. The sample includes hundreds of thousands of distinct CDR3 sequences, around 45% seen only once; the top ten take approximately 19%. Sequenced sample: blood. The receptors come from a man aged 55 to 69 in good health.

The V gene is TRBV20-1, the J gene TRBJ2-1, with 7 nucleotides matching TRBD1. This CDR3 comprises 15 residues. Looked up from germline, CDR1 is DFQATT and CDR2 is SNEGSKA (reference sequence). With V trimmed by 4 bases and J by 5 bases, 11 bases remained unmatched. Here the CDR3 DNA reads TGCAGTGCTACGGATGGGACAGTTGGCCACAATGAGCAGTTCTTC. Translating it yields CSATDGTVGHNEQFF.

The table lists this clonotype with a few counts. This rearrangement joins TRBV25-1 to TRBJ1-5; D is uncertain. CDR1 MGHDK and CDR2 SYGVNS come from the germline V gene. Trimming shortened V by 1 base and J by 3 bases, and 13 bases separated the two germline ends. The CDR3 has 16 residues. The CDR3 loop is CASSESAGRDNQPQHF. The CDR3 DNA reads as TGTGCCAGCAGTGAATCCGCGGGTAGGGACAATCAGCCCCAGCATTTT.

This clonotype was counted a few times. The chain uses TRBV24-1 and TRBJ1-5; TRBD1 might be the D (6 bases). With 0 bases removed from V and 3 bases from J, the gap between germline ends came to 8 bases. Germline lookup yields CDR1 KGHDR and CDR2 SFDVKD. CDR3 length equals 15 residues. The DNA of the CDR3 is TGTGCCACCAGTGATTTGAAGGGGGACAATCAGCCCCAGCATTTT. Its translation is CATSDLKGDNQPQHF.

CDR3 protein: CASNKQTGGLNTEAFF. CDR3 sequence (DNA): TGTGCCAGCAATAAGCAAACAGGGGGCTTGAACACTGAAGCTTTCTTT. The V gene is TRBV2, the J gene TRBJ1-1; 9 bases match TRBD1. Germline CDR1 SNHLY, CDR2 FYNNEI. This CDR3 comprises 16 residues. Trimming took 7 bases from V and 0 from J; bases not matched to a gene: 9.

Regarding this clonotype: An end of the junction differs from the germline gene, which may be a read error. The chain joins TRBV6-2 or TRBV6-3 to TRBJ2-1; D ambiguous. The CDR3 totals 11 residues. Germline V gene data show CDR1 as MNHEY and CDR2 as SVGEGT. The CDR3 sequence: CAGSPSYEQFF. In DNA form, the CDR3 reads TGTGCCGGCAGTCCCAGCTACGAGCAGTTCTTC.

As to this clonotype: The germline gene is not matched at one end of the junction; a read error may be the cause. The chain has TRBV20-1 and TRBJ2-4; no clear D. The end of the DNA aligns better with TRBJ2-7, so the J call may be wrong. Germline V gene lookup returns CDR1 DFQATT and CDR2 SNEGSKA (reference sequence). This CDR3 has 11 residues. This CDR3 is CSARESSEQYF. The CDR3 nucleotides read TGCAGTGCTAGAGAGTCCTCCGAGCAGTACTTC.

The V call is TRBV7-9, the J call TRBJ2-3; a possible D gene is TRBD2 (7 bases). CDR1 and CDR2 (germline): SEHNR, FQNEAQ (reference sequence). V was pared by 5 bases and J by 1 base, with 13 bases between. The CDR3 is 15 amino acids. The CDR3, as DNA: TGTGCCAGCAGCACTTCGGGGGGCCGCACAGATACGCAGTATTTT. Translating gives CASSTSGGRTDTQYF. Variable domain in full (rest from reference TRBV7-9 and TRBJ2-3): DTGVSQNPRHKITKRGQNVTFRCDPISEHNRLYWYRQTLGQGPEFLTYFQNEAQLEKSRLLSDRFSAERPKGSFSTLEIQRTEQGDSAMYLCASSTSGGRTDTQYFGPGTRLTVL.

Notes on this clonotype: The junction departs from germline at one end; a sequencing error may be responsible. The chain is built from TRBV5-1 and TRBJ2-7; D remains ambiguous. CDR1 is SGHRS and CDR2 is YFSETQ in the germline V gene. The CDR3 covers 13 residues. CDR3 DNA sequence: TGTGCCAGCAGCTTGGATGGTCCCGACGAGCAGTACTTC. Its translation: CASSLDGPDEQYF.

The genes are TRBV2 and TRBJ2-5, with TRBD2 identical over 13 bases. The CDR3 consists of 15 residues. V lost 6 bases to trimming and J lost 2 bases; unmatched junction nucleotides: 3. CDR1 is SNHLY, CDR2 FYNNEI, per germline. The CDR3 DNA sequence: TGTGCCAGCAGAGGACTAGCGGGGGAGCAAGAGACCCAGTACTTC. Translating gives CASRGLAGEQETQYF.

The sample holds many counts of this clonotype. A read error may account for a junction end that differs from germline. The chain has TRBV7-2 and TRBJ2-7; 9 bases agree with TRBD1. The V gene's germline CDR1 is SGHTA and CDR2 FQGNSA. The CDR3 contains 15 residues. The DNA for the CDR3 is TGCGCCAGCAGCTTGGCCGGACAGGGGATCTACGAGCAGTACTTC. Its protein is CASSLAGQGIYEQYF.

The rearrangement links TRBV4-3 to TRBJ2-6; D perhaps matches TRBD2 (5 bases). CDR3 length: 19 residues. CDR1 and CDR2 (germline): LGHNA, YSLEER. Trimming removed 0 bases from V and 3 bases from J, with 18 bases in between. CDR3 nucleotide sequence: TGCGCCAGCAGCCAAGAGGTCGAGCAGGAGCGGCGTGGGGCCAACGTCCTGACTTTC. Its protein product is CASSQEVEQERRGANVLTF.

The V and J genes are TRBV11-2 and TRBJ2-1; TRBD1 might be the D (5 bases). CDR1 and CDR2 from the germline V gene are SGHAT and FQNNGV. Trimming shortened V by 0 bases and J by 5 bases, and 17 bases separated the two germline ends. The CDR3 spans 17 residues. The CDR3 nucleotides are TGTGCCAGCAGCTTAGATCTTGTCAGGGTATGGAACAATGAGCAGTTCTTC. This sequence encodes CASSLDLVRVWNNEQFF.

The chain carries TRBV30 and TRBJ2-7; D is unclear. V gave up 3 bases and J gave up 6 bases, with 15 bases separating them. Germline loops: CDR1 GTSNPN, CDR2 SVGIG (reference sequence). The CDR3 is 13 amino acids. The CDR3 reads CAWSATVTGEQYF. As DNA, the CDR3 is TGTGCCTGGAGCGCGACGGTCACGGGCGAGCAGTACTTC.

This chain uses TRBV13 with TRBJ2-1, with D hard to call. V lost 3 bases and J 11 bases, leaving 14 bases between the germline ends. Germline CDR1 PRHDT, CDR2 FYEKMQ (reference sequence). This CDR3 is 13 amino acids long. CDR3 DNA: TGTGCCAGCAGCTTTGAGACCTCGCGAAAGCAGTTCTTC. It codes for CASSFETSRKQFF.

The J gene is TRBJ1-5, the V gene TRBV20-1; D gene unclear. CDR1 is DFQATT, CDR2 SNEGSKA, per germline (reference sequence). The CDR3 has 13 amino acids. Trimming took off 5 bases at V and 4 bases at J, with 12 bases between the two ends. Written as DNA, the CDR3 is TGCAGTGCTTATGACGGGTTGAATCAGCCCCAGCATTTT. It codes for CSAYDGLNQPQHF.

This clonotype has a handful of counts. The chain recombines TRBV7-2 with TRBJ2-3; D is unclear. V lost 1 base and J lost 5, with 13 bases in between. Germline CDR1 and CDR2: SGHTA and FQGNSA. The CDR3 length is 15 residues. CDR3 DNA sequence: TGTGCCAGCAGCTTAGATGGGCCCCCGGGAGATACGCAGTATTTT. Protein sequence: CASSLDGPPGDTQYF.

The chain employs TRBV10-2 and TRBJ1-6; 10 bases are a match to TRBD1. Unmatched junction bases numbered 15, after V lost 2 bases and J lost 14 bases. CDR1 is WSHSY, CDR2 SAAADI, per germline. The CDR3 length is 17 residues. CDR3 in amino acids: CASSENGQGGPRATLHF. CDR3 coding DNA: TGCGCCAGCAGTGAGAACGGACAGGGGGGACCCCGGGCGACCCTCCACTTT.

This chain joins TRBV12-3 or TRBV12-4 and TRBJ1-2, with D perhaps TRBD1 (6 bases). The V gene lost 7 bases and the J gene lost 8 bases, with 17 bases spanning the gap. CDR3 length: 13 amino acids. As DNA, the CDR3 is TGTGCCAGCACCTCTGGGGGCTTTGAAGGCTACACCTTC. Amino acid sequence: CASTSGGFEGYTF.

This clonotype was counted between two and nine times. This chain connects TRBV2 to TRBJ1-6, with a possible D match to TRBD1 (6 bases). Germline V gene lookup returns CDR1 SNHLY and CDR2 FYNNEI. V was clipped by 6 bases and J by 7 bases, with 10 bases between them. The CDR3 sequence is 13 residues long. For the CDR3, the DNA is TGTGCCAGCAGAAGGACAGAGAATTCACCCCTCCACTTT. Protein product: CASRRTENSPLHF.

This clonotype was picked up a small number of times. The chain links TRBV5-1 to TRBJ2-4; D unclear. The last part of the DNA fits TRBJ2-7 better; the J call may be wrong. The V gene's germline CDR1 is SGHRS and CDR2 YFSETQ. The CDR3 is 14 amino acids. The CDR3, as DNA: TGCGCCAGCAGCTTAGACCACCTTCCCTACGAGCAGTACTTC. Translating it yields CASSLDHLPYEQYF.

This clonotype was picked up many times. The rearrangement uses TRBV13 and TRBJ2-7, with D maybe TRBD2 (7 bases). The length of the CDR3 is 14 residues. V was trimmed by 5 bases and J by 4 bases, leaving 15 bases between them. The germline CDR1 and CDR2 sequences are PRHDT and FYEKMQ (reference sequence). CDR3 amino acids: CASSAGQRDYEQYF. The CDR3 nucleotides read TGTGCCAGCAGCGCAGGACAGCGGGATTACGAGCAGTACTTC.

The V gene is TRBV11-2, the J gene TRBJ1-3; TRBD1 might be the D (5 bases). V lost 4 bases to trimming and J lost 4 bases, with 17 bases between them. This CDR3 spans 16 amino acids. CDR1 is SGHAT, CDR2 FQNNGV, per germline. The CDR3 loop is CASSSRDVLGGNTIYF. The CDR3 nucleotides are TGTGCCAGCAGCTCTAGGGACGTCCTGGGAGGAAACACCATATATTTT.

This chain joins TRBV20-1 and TRBJ2-3; 10 bases map to TRBD1. V lost 4 bases and J lost 5; bases outside the gene matches: 9. Per the germline V gene, CDR1 is DFQATT and CDR2 is SNEGSKA (reference sequence). This CDR3 is 15 amino acids long. CDR3 bases: TGCAGTGCTAAAAAACCGGGACAGGGGTTAGATACGCAGTATTTT. It codes for CSAKKPGQGLDTQYF.